This TCR beta chain was recovered during a study of T cell responses to AZD1222 COVID-19 vaccine (dated by TCRdb to 2020 to 2022). Turning to the overall study: AZD1222 recipients whose second dose came at about 4 weeks and those whose second dose came at about 12 weeks were combined into one group, since spike-specific TCR depth and breadth did not differ between the two schedules. TCR sequencing was performed for roughly 240 trial participants, of whom around 200 were given two doses of AZD1222 and around 26 were given two doses of MenACWY control vaccine. Enrollment into the trials was organized by age into subgroups of 18-55, 56-69 and 70-plus years, and those subgroups contained about 160, 30 and 59 TCR-sequenced participants, respectively.

The study at large found these results: Because no samples from the day 14 peak response were available, repertoires could be characterized only after the peak T cell response. Participants were mostly white British, with more females than males. The authors suggested clonal diversity may have been underestimated. In the small 56-69-year group, the increase in depth fell short of significance, most likely because of low power. CD4 TCRs associated with the vaccine covered the entire spike protein, and the dominant responses were in regions 160-218 and 743-854. After two AZD1222 doses, spike-specific TCR breadth and depth were significantly higher than at day 0 and than in MenACWY recipients. Nearly half of unique spike-specific TCRs reportedly recognized epitopes outside regions mutated in the B.1.351 and B.1.1.7 variants. Conclusions about previously exposed vaccinees are limited because only a handful of AZD1222 recipients were SARS-CoV-2 seropositive at baseline.

This sample's time point label indicates: baseline before first vaccination. Vaccinee samples were obtained from the UK trials COV001 and COV002, which included a single-blind randomized controlled phase 2/3 trial of AZD1222 (ChAdOx1 nCoV-19) in healthy adults. For TCRbeta chain sequencing, PBMC samples from trial participants were taken at day 0 and at day 28 after the second dose. The CDR3 contains 14 residues, cysteine and phenylalanine counted. Left in the record is the CDR3 DNA by itself, 42 bases read in frame from the first base. V and J lose 5 bases and 6 bases, and a span of 11 bases separates them. CDR1 MNHEY and CDR2 SMNVEV were looked up in the germline V gene (reference sequence). As concerns this clone: Its specific antigen is unknown. No much larger clone exists at a distance of one base, and base qualities are not known.

The CDR3 regions of human TCRbeta chains were analyzed by immunosequencing. Concerning the study's data processing: Repertoire TCRs were matched against a reference library of SARS-CoV-2-specific TCRs generated with the MIRA antigen-specificity platform. Breadth was defined as the fraction of unique TCRs that were SARS-CoV-2-associated, and depth was defined as the fraction of total T cells that were SARS-CoV-2-associated. Using the MIRA data, each spike-specific TCR was mapped to the spike region that the TCR reacts to and placed in a CD4 or CD8 class. Log10-transformed breadth and depth values were compared by one-way ANOVA with Sidak's multiple comparisons tests. TCRdb obtained this table from immuneACCESS and retained in-frame rearrangements with V and J assigned. These tables miss some clones; where compared with another copy, unresolved V genes account for less than half of the shortfall, and the remainder is unexplained. V and J calls and clone size are as listed in that table; D and trimming were resolved from the DNA. The sample records more than 35,000 clones, more than 80% of which are singletons. The top ten clonotypes cover over 40% of the sample.

This TCR was sampled from an adult in good health. The source was peripheral blood, collected on day 0 of AZD1222 vaccination. Recombination connected TRBV27 to TRBJ1-6, and TRBD1 may be the D gene, going by 5 matching bases. The CDR3 amino acid sequence is: CASSDGQGNSPLHF. The DNA sequence is as follows: TGTGCCAGCAGTGACGGGCAGGGTAATTCACCCCTCCACTTT.